The present T cell receptor beta chain was sequenced within a study of shared clonotypes between healthy human individuals. The table came from immunoSEQ multiplex PCR; TCRdb's copy has only in-frame clones and leaves some out. Of about 1.5 million clones in the sample, roughly 98% were seen once. Those who donated were healthy HIV-negative adults, with no recent acute infections or vaccinations reported. The J segment lost 2 bases and the V segment lost 4 bases, leaving 10 bases of the junction unmatched. CDR1 and CDR2 from the germline V gene are MGHRA and YSYEKL. The CDR3 sequence is 16 residues long.

The chain recombines TRBV4-1 with TRBJ2-7, with 8 bases lining up with TRBD2. Input material: naive CD4+ T cells sorted from blood. Subset reported: CD45RA+ positively selected. This clonotype was sampled from a man younger than 40 in good health. CDR3 bases: TGCGCCAGCAGCCTCCGGACTAGCCAAAACCCCTACGAGCAGTACTTC. Translating gives CASSLRTSQNPYEQYF.